This T cell receptor beta chain was captured by sequencing in a study of CD8 T cells in Susac syndrome. Study overall: There were about six sequenced Susac syndrome patients with active disease and roughly 8 in remission.

The V gene's germline CDR1 is LNHDA and CDR2 SQIVND (reference sequence). V shed 5 bases and J 6 bases; nucleotides not matched to a gene: 19. This CDR3 comprises 18 residues. The RNA, about 0.5 to 1 ug, was put through reverse transcription using random hexamers. immunoSEQ multiplex PCR amplified TCR beta CDR3 across 54 Vbeta, 13 Jbeta. MiXCR, applied by TCRdb to the immunoSEQ multiplex PCR reads, yields one record per CDR3 protein. Of about 210,000 distinct CDR3 sequences listed, approximately 94% are singletons. The sequence was obtained from a human donor with Susac syndrome. The rearrangement links TRBV19 to TRBJ1-5, with 7 bases fitting TRBD1. The sample comprised CD4+ T cells from PBMCs. The CDR3 sequence is CASSSADRTFRNGQPQHF. The CDR3 DNA reads TGTGCCAGTAGTTCGGCGGACAGGACTTTCCGGAACGGTCAGCCCCAGCATTTT.